The 27 T cell receptor beta chains given below trace back to one sample, sequenced in a study of OX40 agonist ivuxolimab in advanced cancers. The repertoire was sequenced with immunoSEQ multiplex PCR; TCRdb's copy has only in-frame clones and lacks some. The sample carries about 68,000 clones, 85% recorded once. The material was CD4+ or CD8+ T cells sorted from blood, obtained in a trial of the OX40 agonist ivuxolimab. Every receptor here comes from an adult with an advanced solid tumor such as melanoma, head and neck, liver or kidney cancer.

The chain employs TRBV27 and TRBJ2-5; D assignment may be TRBD1 or TRBD2 (5 bases each). CDR1 is MNHEY, CDR2 SMNVEV, per germline (reference sequence). The ends were cut back, 5 bases at V and 2 bases at J, with 18 bases in the middle. CDR3 length: 16 residues. The CDR3 here is CASSRVGAGKQETQYF. As DNA, the CDR3 is TGTGCCAGCAGTCGGGTCGGGGCAGGTAAACAAGAGACCCAGTACTTC.

The chain carries TRBV5-1 and TRBJ2-7; 10 bases map to TRBD1. Germline V lookup: CDR1 SGHRS, CDR2 YFSETQ. This CDR3 spans 15 amino acids. V lost 4 bases, J lost 4 bases, and 8 bases stayed unmatched. Written as DNA, the CDR3 is TGCGCCAGCAGCAGAGGGACAGGGGACCGATACGAGCAGTACTTC. Translated: CASSRGTGDRYEQYF.

This sequence joins TRBV4-3 and TRBJ2-7, with 10 bases identical to TRBD2. This CDR3 spans 17 amino acids. The germline CDR1 and CDR2 sequences are LGHNA and YSLEER. V dropped 0 bases and J dropped 7; count of bases not matched to a gene: 12. CDR3 sequence reads: CASSQDRRLAGEWEQYF. The CDR3 bases are TGCGCCAGCAGCCAAGATAGGCGGCTAGCGGGGGAATGGGAGCAGTACTTC.

This clone was observed once. The chain links TRBV11-2 to TRBJ1-2, with 9 nucleotides matching TRBD1. The CDR3 sequence is 12 residues long. Germline V gives CDR1 SGHAT, CDR2 FQNNGV. Germline trimming cut 5 bases from V and 8 bases from J; bases unmatched to any gene: 3. CDR3 coding DNA: TGTGCCAGCAGCGTTGGACAGGGGGGCTACACCTTC. Protein product: CASSVGQGGYTF.

V usage is TRBV7-8 and J usage is TRBJ1-2; no firm D call. Germline CDR1 SGHVS, CDR2 FQNEAQ. V gave up 0 bases and J gave up 6 bases, with 5 bases separating them. The CDR3 has 12 residues. CDR3: CASSLAGNGYTF. The CDR3 nucleotides are TGTGCCAGCAGCTTAGCGGGGAATGGCTACACCTTC.

In regard to this clone: One junction end disagrees with the germline gene, perhaps due to a read error. The chain uses TRBV18 and TRBJ1-1; D possibly corresponds to TRBD1 (5 bases). CDR1 and CDR2 from the germline V gene are KGHSH and LQKENI. The CDR3 runs to 13 residues. CDR3 nucleotides: TGTGCCAGCTCACCACCGGGGCCAGGGACCGTCCTCTTT. Residues: CASSPPGPGTVLF.

V and J are TRBV2 and TRBJ2-5; 7 bases are a match to TRBD1. The CDR3 runs to 13 residues. Looked up from germline, CDR1 is SNHLY and CDR2 is FYNNEI. Germline trimming cut 6 bases from V and 2 bases from J; bases unmatched to any gene: 3. CDR3 nucleotide sequence: TGTGCCAGCAGGCAGGACAGGCAAGAGACCCAGTACTTC. Protein: CASRQDRQETQYF.

The chain employs TRBV5-6 and TRBJ1-5; D is unresolved. Germline V lookup: CDR1 SGHDT, CDR2 YYEEEE. V was pared by 2 bases and J by 4 bases, with 16 bases between. The CDR3 sequence is 16 residues long. The chain's CDR3 is CASSFKYGSENQPQHF. The DNA for the CDR3 is TGTGCCAGCAGCTTTAAGTATGGTTCAGAAAATCAGCCCCAGCATTTT.

This clone was seen just once. The chain employs TRBV11-2 and TRBJ1-5; no reliable D call. Trimming removed 0 bases from V and 7 bases from J, with 7 bases in between. CDR3 size: 13 residues. Germline CDR1 and CDR2: SGHAT and FQNNGV. The CDR3 bases are TGTGCCAGCAGCTTAGATAGAGGGCAGCCCCAGCATTTT. Protein sequence: CASSLDRGQPQHF.

The gene calls are TRBV28 and TRBJ1-5; TRBD1 agrees at 8 bases. CDR1 MDHEN and CDR2 SYDVKM come from the germline V gene. CDR3 length: 15 amino acids. With V trimmed by 4 bases and J by 5 bases, 7 bases remained unmatched. The CDR3 protein is CASSSDRGVDQPQHF. Here the CDR3 DNA reads TGTGCCAGCAGTTCAGACAGGGGAGTGGATCAGCCCCAGCATTTT.

The rearrangement joins TRBV18 to TRBJ1-2; 8 bases fit TRBD1. V was pared by 5 bases and J by 4 bases, with 15 bases of the junction left unmatched. There are 17 residues in the CDR3. Germline V gene data show CDR1 as KGHSH and CDR2 as LQKENI. DNA of the CDR3: TGTGCCAGCTCAAATACCAGTCCGCCAGGGGGCGGCTATGGCTACACCTTC. It codes for CASSNTSPPGGGYGYTF.

V gene TRBV7-2 combines with J gene TRBJ1-4; the match to TRBD1 covers 7 bases. After removal of 2 bases from V and 8 bases from J, the junction contained 8 bases not matched to a gene. Germline lookup yields CDR1 SGHTA and CDR2 FQGNSA. The CDR3 is 15 residues long. CDR3 protein: CASSLTKQGNEKLFF. The CDR3, as DNA: TGTGCCAGCAGCTTAACGAAACAGGGGAACGAAAAACTGTTTTTT.

Turning to this clone: Germline and junction disagree at one end, which may indicate a read error. The J gene is TRBJ2-7, the V gene TRBV28; maybe TRBD1 (6 bases). CDR1 and CDR2 from the germline V gene are MDHEN and SYDVKM. CDR3 length: 14 residues. The CDR3 DNA follows: TGTGCCAGCAGTCTATGGACAGATTCCTACGAGCAGTACTTC. It translates to CASSLWTDSYEQYF.

The chain is built from TRBV15 and TRBJ2-3; D is uncertain. The length of the CDR3 is 12 residues. In germline, CDR1 is LNHNV, CDR2 YYDKDF (reference sequence). Trimming stripped 1 base from V and 4 bases from J, with 3 bases between. DNA of the CDR3: TGTGCCACCAGCAGAGGGCCAGATACGCAGTATTTT. It yields the protein CATSRGPDTQYF.

The gene calls are TRBV15 and TRBJ1-5; the D is unclear. Trimming removed 3 bases from V and 0 bases from J, with 6 bases in between. The CDR3 has 14 residues. Germline CDR1 reads LNHNV; CDR2 reads YYDKDF (reference sequence). CDR3 DNA sequence: TGTGCCACCAGCAGCTTCTATAGCAATCAGCCCCAGCATTTT. It specifies CATSSFYSNQPQHF.

The genes are TRBV10-3 and TRBJ2-7; D possibly corresponds to TRBD2 (5 bases). CDR1 is ENHRY and CDR2 is SYGVKD in the germline V gene. The CDR3 contains 15 residues. V dropped 6 bases and J dropped 0 bases, with 15 bases sitting between them. Here the CDR3 DNA reads TGTGCCATCAGCAAAACTAGGGAGAGCTCCTACGAGCAGTACTTC. It specifies CAISKTRESSYEQYF.

The CDR3 nucleotides are TGCAGCGTGTACATAACTGAAGCTTTCTTT. Translating it yields CSVYITEAFF. The gene calls are TRBV29-1 and TRBJ1-1; D is uncertain. With 6 bases removed from V and 5 bases from J, the gap between germline ends came to 7 bases. The CDR3 is 10 amino acids. From germline, CDR1 is SQVTM and CDR2 ANQGSEA.

The CDR3 region is CASSESLSARVNTEAFF. The CDR3 DNA reads as TGCGCCAGCAGTGAGTCATTGTCAGCCCGAGTTAACACTGAAGCTTTCTTT. The gene calls are TRBV10-2 and TRBJ1-1; unclear D gene. Germline V lookup: CDR1 WSHSY, CDR2 SAAADI. The CDR3 is 17 residues long. The V end lost 0 bases, the J end lost 2 bases, and 16 bases lay between the germline ends.

The chain uses TRBV12-5 and TRBJ2-2; the D is unclear. V gave up 3 bases and J gave up 7 bases, with 12 bases separating them. The CDR3 is made up of 14 amino acids. Germline CDR1 reads LGHNT; CDR2 reads FRNRAP. The DNA of the CDR3 is TGTGCTAGTGGTTTACCCGGTCGTAGCGGGGAGCTGTTTTTT. Translated: CASGLPGRSGELFF. Based on the CDR3 plus reference TRBV12-5 and TRBJ2-2, the full variable domain is DARVTQTPRHKVTEMGQEVTMRCQPILGHNTVFWYRQTMMQGLELLAYFRNRAPLDDSGMPKDRFSAEMPDATLATLKIQPSEPRDSAVYFCASGLPGRSGELFFGEGSRLTVL.

This chain links TRBV6-4 with TRBJ1-1; the D is unclear. Germline V gene sequence: CDR1 MRHNA, CDR2 SNTAGT. This CDR3 is built from 13 residues. The V gene lost 4 bases and the J gene lost 1 base, with 7 bases spanning the gap. CDR3 sequence reads: CASSASGNTEAFF. CDR3 bases: TGTGCCAGCAGTGCATCCGGGAACACTGAAGCTTTCTTT.

V is TRBV10-3 and J is TRBJ1-3, with unresolved D. Between the trimmed V and J ends, which lost 7 bases and 5 bases, there was a span of 18 bases. The CDR3 sequence is 15 residues long. Germline assignment: CDR1 ENHRY and CDR2 SYGVKD. The CDR3 sequence: CAIKPAISERNTIYF. CDR3 nucleotide sequence: TGTGCCATCAAACCAGCTATCTCAGAAAGAAACACCATATATTTT.

V and J are TRBV11-2 and TRBJ1-4; no firm D call. The germline CDR1 and CDR2 sequences are SGHAT and FQNNGV. The germline V and J ends were trimmed by 3 bases and 2 bases, with 7 bases remaining between them. CDR3 length equals 14 residues. The CDR3 bases are TGTGCCAGCAGCTTCGAGGGTACTAATGAAAAACTGTTTTTT. Translation: CASSFEGTNEKLFF.

The genes are TRBV7-9 and TRBJ1-2; no definite D call. The CDR3 is made up of 11 amino acids. V was shortened by 6 bases and J by 8 bases, with 10 bases between the two germline ends. The germline gives CDR1 SEHNR, CDR2 FQNEAQ (reference sequence). For the CDR3, the DNA is TGTGCCAGCAGTCTGGACCTAGGCTACACCTTC. Its translation: CASSLDLGYTF.

The rearrangement joins TRBV4-3 to TRBJ1-4; D is uncertain. V lost 4 bases and J lost 2, with 5 bases in between. Germline CDR1 LGHNA, CDR2 YSLEER. The CDR3 is made up of 13 amino acids. The CDR3 DNA follows: TGCGCCAGCAGCCCGTTCACTAATGAAAAACTGTTTTTT. Its translation is CASSPFTNEKLFF.

The table lists this clone with a count of one. The gene calls are TRBV27 and TRBJ1-1, with 9 bases identical to TRBD1. J was trimmed by 8 bases and V by 4 bases; bases with no gene match: 5. CDR3 length: 13 residues. From germline, CDR1 is MNHEY and CDR2 SMNVEV (reference sequence). Here the CDR3 reads CASSSPTGGEAFF. DNA for the CDR3: TGTGCCAGCAGTTCACCGACAGGGGGAGAAGCTTTCTTT.

This clone is termed medium-sized. J is TRBJ2-4 and V is TRBV6-5; tentatively, D is TRBD1 or TRBD2 (5 bases each). Trimming pared 0 bases from V and 7 bases from J, leaving 13 bases between. CDR1 and CDR2 from the germline V gene are MNHEY and SVGAGI. The length of the CDR3 is 15 residues. In DNA, the CDR3 is TGTGCCAGCAGTTACTCGAGGGGCCTCGAGAACATTCAGTACTTC. It encodes CASSYSRGLENIQYF.

This clone was seen only a few times. The genes are TRBV27 and TRBJ2-5; D gene unclear. The V gene's germline CDR1 is MNHEY and CDR2 SMNVEV (reference sequence). The CDR3 has 14 residues. Trimming shortened V by 8 bases and J by 2 bases, and 15 bases separated the two germline ends. CDR3 DNA sequence: TGTGCCAGCTCGATCCTATCGTCTCAAGAGACCCAGTACTTC. Protein product: CASSILSSQETQYF.